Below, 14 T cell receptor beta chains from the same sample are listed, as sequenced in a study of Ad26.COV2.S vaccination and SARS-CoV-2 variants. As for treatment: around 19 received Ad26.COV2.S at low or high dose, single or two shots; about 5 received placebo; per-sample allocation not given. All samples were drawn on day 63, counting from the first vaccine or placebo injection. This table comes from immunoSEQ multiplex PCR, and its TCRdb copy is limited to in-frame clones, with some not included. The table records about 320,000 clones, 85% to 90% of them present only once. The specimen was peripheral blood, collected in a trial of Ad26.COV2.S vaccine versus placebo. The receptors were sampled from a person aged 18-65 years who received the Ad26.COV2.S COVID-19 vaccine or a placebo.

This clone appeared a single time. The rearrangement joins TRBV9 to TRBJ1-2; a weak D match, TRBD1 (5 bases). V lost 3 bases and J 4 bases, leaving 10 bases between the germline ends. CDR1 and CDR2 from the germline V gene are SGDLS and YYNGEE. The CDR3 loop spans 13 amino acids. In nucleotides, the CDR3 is TGTGCCAGCAGCGGATGGGACGGCTATGGCTACACCTTC. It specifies CASSGWDGYGYTF.

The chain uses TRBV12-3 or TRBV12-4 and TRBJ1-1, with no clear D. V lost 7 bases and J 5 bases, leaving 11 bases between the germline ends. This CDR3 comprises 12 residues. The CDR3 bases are TGTGCCAGCACCTTGGGGAGGACTGAAGCTTTCTTT. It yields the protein CASTLGRTEAFF.

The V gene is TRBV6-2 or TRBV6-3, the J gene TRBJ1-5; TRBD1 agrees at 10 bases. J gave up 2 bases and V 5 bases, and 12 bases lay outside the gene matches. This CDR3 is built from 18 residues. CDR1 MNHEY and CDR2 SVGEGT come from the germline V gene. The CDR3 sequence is CASSPGQGGSPRNQPQHF. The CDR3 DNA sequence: TGTGCCAGCAGTCCCGGACAGGGGGGCTCTCCACGCAATCAGCCCCAGCATTTT.

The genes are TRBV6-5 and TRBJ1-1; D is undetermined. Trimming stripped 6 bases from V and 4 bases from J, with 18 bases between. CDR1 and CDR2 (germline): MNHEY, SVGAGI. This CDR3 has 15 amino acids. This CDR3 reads CASRGSKGRSTEAFF. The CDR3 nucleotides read TGTGCCAGCAGGGGGTCTAAAGGGAGGAGCACTGAAGCTTTCTTT.

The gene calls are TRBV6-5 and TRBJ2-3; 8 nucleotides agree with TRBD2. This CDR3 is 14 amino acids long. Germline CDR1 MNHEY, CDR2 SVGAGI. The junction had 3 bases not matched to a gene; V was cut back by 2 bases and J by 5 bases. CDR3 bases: TGTGCCAGCAGTTACCAGAGCGGGGGAGATACGCAGTATTTT. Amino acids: CASSYQSGGDTQYF.

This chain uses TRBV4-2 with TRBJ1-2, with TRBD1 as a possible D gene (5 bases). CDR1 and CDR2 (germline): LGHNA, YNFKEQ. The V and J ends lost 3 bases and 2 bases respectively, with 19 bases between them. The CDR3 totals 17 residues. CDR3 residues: CASSHGGDSRVNYGYTF. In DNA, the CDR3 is TGTGCCAGCAGCCATGGGGGGGACTCCCGGGTCAACTATGGCTACACCTTC.

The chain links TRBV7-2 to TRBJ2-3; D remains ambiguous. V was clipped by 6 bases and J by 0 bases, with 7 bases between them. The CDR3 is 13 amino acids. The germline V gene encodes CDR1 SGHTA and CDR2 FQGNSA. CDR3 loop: CASRPSSTDTQYF. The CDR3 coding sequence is TGTGCCAGCAGACCCTCTAGCACAGATACGCAGTATTTT.

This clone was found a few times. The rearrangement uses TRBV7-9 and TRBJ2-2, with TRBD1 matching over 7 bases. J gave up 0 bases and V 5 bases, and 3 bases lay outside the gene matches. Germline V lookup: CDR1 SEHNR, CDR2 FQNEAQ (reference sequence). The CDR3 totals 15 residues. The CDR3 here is CASSPGQANTGELFF. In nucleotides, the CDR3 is TGTGCCAGCAGCCCCGGACAGGCGAACACCGGGGAGCTGTTTTTT.

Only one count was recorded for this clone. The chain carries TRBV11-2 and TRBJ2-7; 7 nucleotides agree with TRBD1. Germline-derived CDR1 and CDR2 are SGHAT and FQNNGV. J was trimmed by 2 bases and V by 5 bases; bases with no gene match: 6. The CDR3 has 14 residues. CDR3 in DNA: TGTGCCAGCAGCCACCGGGACAGAACCTACGAGCAGTACTTC. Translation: CASSHRDRTYEQYF.

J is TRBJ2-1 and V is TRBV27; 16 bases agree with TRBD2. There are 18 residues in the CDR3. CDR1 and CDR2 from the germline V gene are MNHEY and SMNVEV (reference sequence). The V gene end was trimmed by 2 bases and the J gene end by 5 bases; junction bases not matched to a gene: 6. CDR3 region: CASSLPGLAGGTNNEQFF. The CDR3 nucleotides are TGTGCCAGCAGTTTACCGGGACTAGCGGGGGGGACGAACAATGAGCAGTTCTTC.

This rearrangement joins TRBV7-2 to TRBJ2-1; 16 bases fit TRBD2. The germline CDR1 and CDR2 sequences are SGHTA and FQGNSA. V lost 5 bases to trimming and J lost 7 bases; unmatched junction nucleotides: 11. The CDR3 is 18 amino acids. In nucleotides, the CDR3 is TGTGCCAGCAGCACCAGAGGGACTAGCGGGGGGGCCCGGAATGAGCAGTTCTTC. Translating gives CASSTRGTSGGARNEQFF.

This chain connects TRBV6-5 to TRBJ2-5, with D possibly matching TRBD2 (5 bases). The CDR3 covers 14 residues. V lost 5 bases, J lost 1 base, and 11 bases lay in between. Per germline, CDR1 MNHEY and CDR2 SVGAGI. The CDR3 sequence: CASSRRGSQETQYF. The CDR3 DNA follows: TGTGCCAGCAGTCGACGGGGTTCCCAAGAGACCCAGTACTTC.

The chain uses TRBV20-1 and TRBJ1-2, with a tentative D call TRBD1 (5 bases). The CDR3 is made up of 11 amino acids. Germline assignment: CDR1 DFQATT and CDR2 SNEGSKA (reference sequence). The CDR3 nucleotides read TGCAGCGCGTTGGGGGGGTATGGCTACACCTTC. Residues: CSALGGYGYTF.

The CDR3 is CASRPGHTNSPLHF. For the CDR3, the DNA is TGTGCCAGCCGACCGGGACACACTAATTCACCCCTCCACTTT. This chain connects TRBV2 to TRBJ1-6; a possible D gene is TRBD1 (6 bases). Trimming pared 8 bases from V and 6 bases from J, leaving 14 bases between. The CDR3 length is 14 residues. Germline CDR1 and CDR2: SNHLY and FYNNEI. The full variable domain, in which reference TRBV2 and TRBJ1-6 provide the parts outside the CDR3, is EPEVTQTPSHQVTQMGQEVILRCVPISNHLYFYWYRQILGQKVEFLVSFYNNEISEKSEIFDDQFSVERPDGSNFTLKIRSTKLEDSAMYFCASRPGHTNSPLHFGNGTRLTVT.